This TCR beta chain emerged from a study of read filtering for tumor transcriptome and immune sequencing. Study-level background: TCR-mapped reads were about 3.5 to 11 million with IR-seq versus roughly 75 to 1,400 with RNA-seq.

CDR1 is LNHDA and CDR2 is SQIVND in the germline V gene (reference sequence). With 4 bases clipped from V and 3 bases from J, the junction kept 6 bases outside the gene matches. The CDR3 is 15 residues long. The library was built from about 370 ng RNA with molecular barcoded adaptors for alpha/delta and beta/gamma chains. Each CDR3 protein gets one entry after TCRdb re-called the reads with MiXCR. The table has tens of thousands of distinct CDR3 sequences, around 13% seen once. This clonotype was detected only a few times. Antigen: not known. The study's findings and limits: Even smaller IR-seq throughput identified most shared clonotypes. This fraction held mixed bone marrow immune cells after CD138-negative sorting. Single-read clonotypes: about 81.9% of IR-seq clonotypes (around 3.4% of reads), about 75% of RNA-seq clonotypes (approximately 45% of reads).

The clonotype comes from a donor at least 40 years old with multiple myeloma. The chain employs TRBV19 and TRBJ2-5; 9 bases are shared with TRBD1. Sequenced material: a population of CD138-negative cells sorted from bone marrow. CDR3 sequence: CASSTVQGAEETQYF. The CDR3 DNA reads TGTGCCAGTAGTACAGTACAGGGGGCCGAAGAGACCCAGTACTTC.